The clone carrying this T cell receptor (beta chain) has more than one count but fewer than ten. Antigen unknown. This record comes from a study of early T cells in non-severe SARS-CoV-2 infection. Across the whole study: Sequenced bulk RNA came from whole blood that was unsorted, and chains were unpaired.

V was clipped by 0 bases and J by 0 bases, with 12 bases between them. Germline-derived CDR1 and CDR2 are MGHRA and YSYEKL. The CDR3 length is 17 residues. Study findings and constraints: Using VDJdb, the matching emphasized anti-spike CD8 responses while missing private and CD4 specificities.

In the library, individual cDNA molecules carried attached unique molecular identifiers. In TCRdb, the 5' RACE reads were re-called with MiXCR into one record per CDR3 protein. The table has 80,000 or so distinct CDR3 sequences, 5% to 6.5% seen once. The gene calls are TRBV4-1 and TRBJ2-1; no clear D gene. The sequenced sample consisted of whole blood. The TCR sequence derives from an adult who was a healthcare worker with PCR-confirmed SARS-CoV-2 infection or an uninfected control (not recorded which). The CDR3 loop reads CASSQDRVESSYNEQFF. As DNA, the CDR3 is TGCGCCAGCAGCCAAGATCGAGTCGAAAGCTCCTACAATGAGCAGTTCTTC.